The clone carrying this TCR beta chain was recorded at least ten times. Its target is unknown. TCRdb re-analysed the 5' RACE reads in MiXCR, keeping a single row per CDR3 protein. The data contain approximately 250,000 distinct CDR3 sequences, roughly 14% of them singletons. This specimen belongs to a study of T-cell memory formation after mild COVID-19. General study points: CD4+ clones that contracted lay mainly in CM and EM; CD8+ ones lay in EMRA.

The V gene's germline CDR1 is SGHAT and CDR2 FQNNGV. CDR3 size: 17 residues. V trimming: 1 base; J trimming: 7 bases; junction bases outside the gene matches: 9. Sequences were obtained from PBMCs or a T cell subset sorted from them (not recorded which). This TCR was recovered from an adult woman who had mild COVID-19 (a few samples of this study predate the infection). Cell type and time point are not known. The V call is TRBV11-2, the J call TRBJ1-4; 10 bases align to TRBD1. As DNA, the CDR3 is TGTGCCAGCAGCTTAGGGGCCTGGGACAGGGGTAGTGAAAAACTGTTTTTT. Residues: CASSLGAWDRGSEKLFF.